This entry concerns a single TCR beta chain. Its antigen is unknown. This record comes from a study of cytomegalovirus exposure and HLA in healthy donors. About the research overall: Of 398 genotyped donors, 70% to 85% clustered with self-reported Caucasian donors.

Points from the study as a whole: In a later analysis, 16,951 TCR beta sequences were associated with HLA alleles at 0.05 false discovery rate. Per published accounts, TCR beta sequences correctly predicted the HLA-A and HLA-B alleles of most subjects.

PCR used 60 Vbeta primers and 13 Jbeta primers. TCRdb keeps only in-frame clones here, not all; method: immunoSEQ multiplex PCR. The repertoire shows 200,000 to 250,000 clones; the top ten hold 1.1%. The CDR3 is 17 residues long. Trimming removed 0 bases at V and 5 bases at J, with 19 bases between. Germline V gives CDR1 KGHSH, CDR2 LQKENI. Donors counted as nominally healthy when sampled, yet unrecorded immune exposures were likely. V gene TRBV18 combines with J gene TRBJ2-5, with D perhaps matching TRBD2 (5 bases). The sequenced sample was PBMCs. The receptor was derived from a girl aged 2 to 9 in good health and CMV-seropositive. DNA of the CDR3: TGTGCCAGCTCACCACCGATCAGAGCGGCTTTCCACGAGACCCAGTACTTC. It specifies CASSPPIRAAFHETQYF.